This TCR beta chain was sequenced during a study of blood T cell repertoires in COVID-19. J was trimmed by 7 bases and V by 4 bases; bases with no gene match: 7. Germline V CDR1 and CDR2: SGDLS, YYNGEE. The CDR3 is 14 residues long. Repertoires were generated with immunoSEQ multiplex PCR, while TCRdb's copy carries only in-frame clones and drops some. The sample records about 380,000 clones, over 65% being singletons. This clone came up once. The sequenced sample consisted of peripheral blood. This receptor was obtained from a human donor with acute or convalescent COVID-19. The donor label of this sample is uncertain. This chain joins TRBV9 and TRBJ1-4, with 7 bases matching TRBD1. DNA of the CDR3: TGTGCCAGCAGCCCTACAGGGGTGCTTGAAAAACTGTTTTTT. It is translated as CASSPTGVLEKLFF. The variable domain in full, completed from reference TRBV9 and TRBJ1-4, reads DSGVTQTPKHLITATGQRVTLRCSPRSGDLSVYWYQQSLDQGLQFLIQYYNGEERAKGNILERFSAQQFPDLHSELNLSSLELGDSALYFCASSPTGVLEKLFFGSGTQLSVL.